This T cell receptor beta chain was obtained from a study of cytomegalovirus exposure and HLA in healthy donors. Notes on the study in general: Through in vitro validation, three CMV-associated chains were shown to be specific for CMV antigens. The authors listed about 170 TCR beta chains as cytomegalovirus-associated. The analysis excluded some indistinguishable V segments, including TRBV6-2 and TRBV6-3. The authors assumed roughly uniform sequencing depth across donors for presence/absence analyses.

Notes on this clone: Its antigen remains unidentified.

The V end lost 0 bases, the J end lost 11 bases, and 20 bases lay between the germline ends. The CDR3 is 15 amino acids. Per germline, CDR1 SGHRS and CDR2 YFSETQ. PCR involved 60 Vbeta and 13 Jbeta primers. Assay: immunoSEQ multiplex PCR; the TCRdb copy retains only in-frame clones and omits some. The table has about 150,000 clones, roughly 80% seen once. Sequencing used PBMCs. This TCR was sampled from a woman aged 40 to 50 in good health and CMV-seronegative. This rearrangement joins TRBV5-1 to TRBJ1-1; tentative D call: TRBD1 (6 bases). The CDR3 DNA follows: TGCGCCAGCAGCTTGGAGCGGACAGCGGTAGACGTGGCTTTCTTT. Residues: CASSLERTAVDVAFF. The variable domain in full, with the rest retrieved from reference TRBV5-1 and TRBJ1-1, is KAGVTQTPRYLIKTRGQQVTLSCSPISGHRSVSWYQQTPGQGLQFLFEYFSETQRNKGNFPGRFSGRQFSNSRSEMNVSTLELGDSALYLCASSLERTAVDVAFFGQGTRLTVV.